This is a list of T cell receptor beta chains from one sample in a study of T cells expressing NK-cell markers. TCRdb re-analyzed the 5' RACE reads; it lists each CDR3 protein once, without DNA. The sample includes about 180,000 distinct CDR3 sequences. Sequences were obtained from blood T cells: a sorted CD56 or NKG2C T cell subset, CD4+ or CD8+ T cells, or bulk PBMC T cells (not recorded which). Source of these receptors: a woman between 18 and 70 years old in good health. Each CDR3 is given with its conserved first and last residue. The size of a clone is reported for some rows only, either as once, few or many, or as a class for expanded clones.

cdr3_length	v_call	j_call	clone_size	cdr3_aa
15	TRBV4-1	TRBJ1-5	-	CASSLTGTGNQPQHF
15	TRBV12-3/TRBV12-4	TRBJ2-5	-	CASSFGTSGAETQYF
16	TRBV12-3/TRBV12-4	TRBJ2-2	-	CASSFPSGRASGELFF
13	TRBV2	TRBJ2-1	-	CASSVGFNNEQFF
15	TRBV5-1	TRBJ2-3	-	CASSLAASGSHTQYF
15	TRBV2	TRBJ2-2	-	CASGRGTTNTGELFF
14	TRBV20-1	TRBJ2-7	-	CSASPTSGTYEQYF
14	TRBV5-6	TRBJ2-7	-	CASSLLAGAYEQYF
19	TRBV28	TRBJ2-2	-	CASSPGTGAFSANTGELFF
16	TRBV6-2/TRBV6-3	TRBJ1-5	-	CASRRSTVGSNQPQHF
12	TRBV2	TRBJ2-2	-	CASSDPPGELFF
14	TRBV7-2	TRBJ2-5	-	CASSSRSLTETQYF
14	TRBV24-1	TRBJ2-7	-	CATSDGQGSNEQYF
16	TRBV5-1	TRBJ1-6	-	CASSPGGQRLNSPLHF
16	TRBV20-1	TRBJ2-1	-	CSASPLGLAGHNEQFF
16	TRBV7-9	TRBJ2-3	-	CASSNALAASTDTQYF
13	TRBV12-3/TRBV12-4	TRBJ2-1	-	CASTKTVNNEQFF
15	TRBV12-3/TRBV12-4	TRBJ1-2	-	CASRQTGGPVYGYTF
13	TRBV7-2	TRBJ2-5	-	CASSFDQRETQYF
14	TRBV10-3	TRBJ1-1	-	CAISDPTKNTEAFF
15	TRBV12-3/TRBV12-4	TRBJ1-1	-	CASSYTGRETTEAFF
13	TRBV27	TRBJ1-5	-	CASSSTAYQPQHF
15	TRBV2	TRBJ2-7	-	CASSEAQVPRDEQYF
19	TRBV12-3/TRBV12-4	TRBJ2-1	-	CASRGRGLAGDSSYNEQFF
14	TRBV7-6	TRBJ1-6	large	CASSLGQGGSPLHF
16	TRBV5-1	TRBJ1-1	-	CASSPNPLSPNTEAFF
15	TRBV5-1	TRBJ1-1	-	CASSGDGPGNTEAFF
15	TRBV6-1	TRBJ1-2	-	CASSLEDRANYGYTF
14	TRBV18	TRBJ2-5	-	CASSTGTNGETQYF
16	TRBV6-2/TRBV6-3	TRBJ2-7	-	CASSYSRGGTTYEQYF
14	TRBV5-4	TRBJ2-5	-	CASSHDTHQETQYF
12	TRBV29-1	TRBJ2-3	-	CSVEEARDTQYF
14	TRBV6-1	TRBJ1-5	-	CASSAGQTNQPQHF
14	TRBV12-3/TRBV12-4	TRBJ2-7	-	CASSSEDRLYEQYF
15	TRBV7-9	TRBJ2-6	-	CASSYRTAGANVLTF
14	TRBV20-1	TRBJ2-1	-	CSGLAGDVGDEQFF
17	TRBV20-1	TRBJ2-3	-	CSARDLSSGGPTDTQYF
14	TRBV7-3	TRBJ1-1	-	CASSLVGGSEEAFF
13	TRBV27	TRBJ1-6	-	CASSPTGNSPLHF
18	TRBV12-3/TRBV12-4	TRBJ1-6	-	CASSTNQPRGAYNSPLHF
14	TRBV6-1	TRBJ1-1	-	CASSLLDSQTEAFF
14	TRBV12-3/TRBV12-4	TRBJ2-3	-	CASSSSDYTDTQYF
15	TRBV28	TRBJ1-6	-	CASSFQSVGNSPLHF
14	TRBV5-1	TRBJ2-3	-	CASSSSRRIDTQYF
15	TRBV4-1	TRBJ2-2	-	CASSQAGLFFGELFF
16	TRBV4-2	TRBJ1-4	-	CASSQDPGTGDEKLFF
15	TRBV3-1	TRBJ2-1	-	CASSLGGALGDEQFF
15	TRBV2	TRBJ2-5	-	CASSVQGVNEETQYF